Reported below is one T cell receptor (beta chain). The same CDR3 is also encoded by other DNA sequences in this sample. The CDR3 consists of 13 residues. V was clipped by 4 bases and J by 1 base, with 7 bases between them. CDR1 SGHNT and CDR2 YYREEE come from the germline V gene (reference sequence). This sample is drawn from a study of shared clonotypes between healthy human individuals. The repertoire was sequenced with immunoSEQ multiplex PCR; TCRdb's copy has only in-frame clones and lacks some. Found here are 2 million to 2.5 million clones, approximately 94% of them singletons; the top ten hold around 0.13%.

Material for sequencing was naive CD4+ T cells sorted from blood. Subset denoted: CD45RA+ positively selected. The clonotype originates from a man aged 18 to 29 in good health. The rearrangement links TRBV5-4 to TRBJ2-3; unclear D gene. CDR3 in DNA: TGTGCCAGCAGCCTCGGAGGCACAGATACGCAGTATTTT. Its protein product is CASSLGGTDTQYF.